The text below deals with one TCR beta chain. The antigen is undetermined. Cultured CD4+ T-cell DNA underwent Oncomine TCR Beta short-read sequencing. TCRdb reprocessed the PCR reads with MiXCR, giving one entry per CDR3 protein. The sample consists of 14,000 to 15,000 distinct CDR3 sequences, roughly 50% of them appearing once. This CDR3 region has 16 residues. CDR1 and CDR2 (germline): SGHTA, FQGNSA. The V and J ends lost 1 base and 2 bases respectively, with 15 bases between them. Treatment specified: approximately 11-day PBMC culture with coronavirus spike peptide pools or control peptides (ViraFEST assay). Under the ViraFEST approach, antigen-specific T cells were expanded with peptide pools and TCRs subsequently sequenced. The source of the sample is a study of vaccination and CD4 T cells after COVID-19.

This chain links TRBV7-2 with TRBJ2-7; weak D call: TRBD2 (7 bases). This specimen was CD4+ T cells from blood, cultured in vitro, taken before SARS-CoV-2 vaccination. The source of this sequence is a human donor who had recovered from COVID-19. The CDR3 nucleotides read TGTGCCAGCAGCTTAGACAGGGAGCGGGGACCCTACGAGCAGTACTTC. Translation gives CASSLDRERGPYEQYF.